A single sample is the source of the 28 T cell receptor beta chains below, sequenced in a study of Ad26.COV2.S vaccination and SARS-CoV-2 variants (dated by TCRdb to the early 2020s). This specimen's treatment or condition label, interpreted: 15 to 20 received Ad26.COV2.S at low or high dose, single or two shots; about 5 received placebo; per-sample allocation not given. Repertoires of vaccine and placebo recipients were sequenced from samples collected on day 63 after the first injection. The library was generated by the immunoSEQ multiplex PCR assay. This immuneACCESS table, as held by TCRdb, lists in-frame sequences with V and J called but not all clones. Of the missing ones, under half trace to an unresolved V gene in checked studies; the others have no known cause. The sample table shows 200,000 to 300,000 clones, and around nine tenths are seen once. The ten largest clones represent approximately 3% of the sample.

The sequencing used peripheral blood, collected in a trial of Ad26.COV2.S vaccine versus placebo. These receptors were collected from a person between 18 and 59 years old who received the Ad26.COV2.S COVID-19 vaccine or a placebo.

The rearrangement joins TRBV18 to TRBJ2-1; 10 positions agree with TRBD2. The CDR3 is 17 amino acids. With 3 bases clipped from V and 3 bases from J, the junction kept 8 bases outside the gene matches. Per germline, CDR1 KGHSH and CDR2 LQKENI. The CDR3 sequence: CASSPRAGGPIYNEQFF. CDR3 bases: TGTGCCAGCTCACCCCGAGCGGGAGGGCCTATCTACAATGAGCAGTTCTTC.

The rearrangement links TRBV30 to TRBJ1-1; possibly TRBD1 for D (6 bases). The CDR3 consists of 15 residues. Trimming stripped 3 bases from V and 5 bases from J, with 19 bases between. Germline CDR1 is GTSNPN and CDR2 is SVGIG (reference sequence). The CDR3 DNA is TGTGCCTGGAGCCTTCTATCCTACAGGGATACTGAAGCTTTCTTT. It encodes CAWSLLSYRDTEAFF. The variable domain in full, with the rest retrieved from reference TRBV30 and TRBJ1-1, is SQTIHQWPATLVQPVGSPLSLECTVEGTSNPNLYWYRQAAGRGLQLLFYSVGIGQISSEVPQNLSASRPQDRQFILSSKKLLLSDSGFYLCAWSLLSYRDTEAFFGQGTRLTVV.

The gene calls are TRBV9 and TRBJ2-5; D uncertain. The CDR3 covers 15 residues. V was clipped by 0 bases and J by 5 bases, with 14 bases between them. The germline V gene has CDR1 SGDLS and CDR2 YYNGEE. CDR3 DNA sequence: TGTGCCAGCAGCGTAGATACTCGATTGGCGGAGACCCAGTACTTC. Protein: CASSVDTRLAETQYF. Filled out from reference TRBV9 and TRBJ2-5, the complete variable domain reads DSGVTQTPKHLITATGQRVTLRCSPRSGDLSVYWYQQSLDQGLQFLIQYYNGEERAKGNILERFSAQQFPDLHSELNLSSLELGDSALYFCASSVDTRLAETQYFGPGTRLLVL.

The CDR3 region is CASSYSGRTSTDTQYF. Written as DNA, the CDR3 is TGTGCCAGCAGTTATTCCGGACGAACTAGCACAGATACGCAGTATTTT. V and J are TRBV6-5 and TRBJ2-3; D unresolved. V lost 3 bases and J lost 0, with 13 bases in between. Per the germline V gene, CDR1 is MNHEY and CDR2 is SVGAGI. The CDR3 spans 16 residues.

The chain carries TRBV6-5 and TRBJ2-2; either TRBD1 or TRBD2 may fit D (5 bases each). The CDR3 spans 16 residues. The ends were cut back, 4 bases at V and 1 base at J, with 13 bases in the middle. Germline V gene sequence: CDR1 MNHEY, CDR2 SVGAGI. In DNA form, the CDR3 reads TGTGCCAGCAGTTCCCATGGTGGGGGGAACACCGGGGAGCTGTTTTTT. Amino acids: CASSSHGGGNTGELFF.

The chain carries TRBV5-1 and TRBJ2-3; a possible D gene is TRBD1 (6 bases). Germline assignment: CDR1 SGHRS and CDR2 YFSETQ. The CDR3 consists of 14 residues. Trimming removed 4 bases at V and 5 bases at J, with 14 bases between. CDR3 sequence reads: CASSPQGFIDTQYF. The DNA for the CDR3 is TGCGCCAGCAGCCCTCAGGGGTTCATAGATACGCAGTATTTT.

The CDR3 is CASSQDMGVDTQYF. The CDR3 DNA reads TGCGCCAGCAGCCAAGATATGGGGGTAGATACGCAGTATTTT. The V and J genes are TRBV4-3 and TRBJ2-3, with D perhaps TRBD1 or TRBD2 (5 bases each). The CDR3 spans 14 residues. Germline loops: CDR1 LGHNA, CDR2 YSLEER. V was clipped by 0 bases and J by 5 bases, with 9 bases between them.

The chain combines TRBV15 with TRBJ2-7; D might be TRBD1 (6 bases). The CDR3 length is 16 residues. CDR1 and CDR2 (germline): LNHNV, YYDKDF (reference sequence). Trimming cost V 0 bases and J 2 bases, with 14 bases left between them. CDR3 loop: CATSRDDRITPYEQYF. Here the CDR3 DNA reads TGTGCCACCAGCAGAGATGACAGGATAACTCCCTACGAGCAGTACTTC.

The chain combines TRBV6-2 or TRBV6-3 with TRBJ1-2, with D perhaps TRBD1 (5 bases). Germline V gene sequence: CDR1 MNHEY, CDR2 SVGEGT. The V end lost 2 bases, the J end lost 8 bases, and 12 bases lay between the germline ends. The CDR3 has 13 residues. CDR3 loop: CASSYGQGGGYTF. In DNA form, the CDR3 reads TGTGCCAGCAGTTACGGGCAGGGAGGCGGCTACACCTTC.

This rearrangement joins TRBV19 to TRBJ2-1; 12 nucleotides match TRBD2. After removal of 5 bases from V and 4 bases from J, the junction contained 6 bases not matched to a gene. The CDR3 runs to 16 residues. CDR1 and CDR2 (germline): LNHDA, SQIVND (reference sequence). The CDR3 region has the DNA TGTGCCAGTAGTCAAAGACTAGCGGGGGATTACAATGAGCAGTTCTTC. It specifies CASSQRLAGDYNEQFF.

This rearrangement joins TRBV12-5 to TRBJ1-2; D ambiguous. The CDR3 loop spans 12 amino acids. CDR1 is LGHNT and CDR2 is FRNRAP in the germline V gene. The V gene lost 0 bases and the J gene lost 11 bases, with 10 bases spanning the gap. The CDR3 DNA is TGTGCTAGTGGTTTGGTACAACCGGTTTACACCTTC. Translation gives CASGLVQPVYTF.

The chain has TRBV6-5 and TRBJ1-6, with 7 bases matching TRBD1. Per germline, CDR1 MNHEY and CDR2 SVGAGI. Unmatched junction bases numbered 2, after V lost 8 bases and J lost 4 bases. This CDR3 is built from 13 residues. For the CDR3, the DNA is TGTGCCAGCTGGGGACAGTATAATTCACCCCTCCACTTT. Protein sequence: CASWGQYNSPLHF.

This chain links TRBV4-3 with TRBJ1-2; perhaps TRBD1 as D (6 bases). The CDR3 length is 17 residues. V lost 0 bases, J lost 4 bases, and 18 bases lay in between. CDR1 is LGHNA, CDR2 YSLEER, per germline. The CDR3 loop reads CASSQDEGDTLGYGYTF. DNA for the CDR3: TGCGCCAGCAGCCAAGATGAAGGGGACACCCTGGGCTATGGCTACACCTTC.

The chain carries TRBV3-1 (or the pseudogene TRBV3-2) and TRBJ1-1; TRBD1 agrees at 9 bases. V lost 0 bases and J lost 4; bases outside the gene matches: 6. The CDR3 runs to 16 residues. Germline assignment: CDR1 LGHDT and CDR2 YNNKEL (reference sequence). The CDR3 coding sequence is TGTGCCAGCAGCCAAGAAAACAGGGGGCTGGGCACTGAAGCTTTCTTT. Amino acids: CASSQENRGLGTEAFF.

The genes are TRBV14 and TRBJ1-1, with a possible D match to TRBD1 (5 bases). Trimming cost V 0 bases and J 11 bases, with 10 bases left between them. This CDR3 is built from 12 residues. Germline CDR1 SGHDN, CDR2 FVKESK. The CDR3 region has the DNA TGTGCCAGCAGCCAAGACTTCCGGGGGGCTTTCTTT. Translating gives CASSQDFRGAFF.

There are a few counts of this clone. This chain links TRBV6-5 with TRBJ1-2; no reliable D call. The V end lost 7 bases, the J end lost 3 bases, and 9 bases lay between the germline ends. The CDR3 consists of 12 residues. Germline CDR1 reads MNHEY; CDR2 reads SVGAGI. The CDR3 coding sequence is TGTGCCAGCAAAGGGAGAGACTATGGCTACACCTTC. Protein sequence: CASKGRDYGYTF.

The chain carries TRBV7-2 and TRBJ2-3, with 7 nucleotides matching TRBD2. J lost 0 bases, V lost 5 bases, and 11 bases had no gene match. This CDR3 spans 17 amino acids. Germline V gene lookup returns CDR1 SGHTA and CDR2 FQGNSA. The CDR3 nucleotides read TGTGCCAGCAGCCCTATGGGACTACGAGCTAGCACAGATACGCAGTATTTT. Translation gives CASSPMGLRASTDTQYF.

The table lists this clone with a count of one. The genes are TRBV7-9 and TRBJ1-1; 8 bases are a match to TRBD1. The CDR3 consists of 15 residues. CDR1 is SEHNR, CDR2 FQNEAQ, per germline (reference sequence). The V and J ends lost 3 bases and 1 base, in that order; junction bases with no gene match: 4. The CDR3 DNA reads as TGTGCCAGCAGCTTGGACAGGGTATGGAACACTGAAGCTTTCTTT. It translates to CASSLDRVWNTEAFF.

The genes are TRBV9 and TRBJ2-3; 8 bases match TRBD2. Unmatched junction bases numbered 8, after V lost 4 bases and J lost 4 bases. Looked up from germline, CDR1 is SGDLS and CDR2 is YYNGEE. The CDR3 is 15 residues long. The CDR3 reads CASSPGGLVPDTQYF. The CDR3 nucleotides are TGTGCCAGCAGCCCCGGGGGACTAGTTCCAGATACGCAGTATTTT.

This clone appeared a single time. CDR3 residues: CASSQEGGGTGELFF. CDR3 DNA sequence: TGTGCCAGCAGCCAAGAGGGTGGGGGCACCGGGGAGCTGTTTTTT. This rearrangement joins TRBV3-1 (or the pseudogene TRBV3-2) to TRBJ2-2; D possibly uses TRBD1 or TRBD2 (5 bases each). The CDR3 is made up of 15 amino acids. V lost 0 bases and J lost 4, with 9 bases in between. CDR1 is LGHDT and CDR2 is YNNKEL in the germline V gene (reference sequence).

This clone has only one observation. V usage is TRBV6-5 and J usage is TRBJ2-1, with D possibly being TRBD1 (5 bases). CDR3 size: 12 residues. Between the trimmed V and J ends, which lost 0 bases and 8 bases, there was a span of 5 bases. CDR1 MNHEY and CDR2 SVGAGI come from the germline V gene. The CDR3 region is CASSYSRDEQFF. CDR3 coding DNA: TGTGCCAGCAGTTACTCCAGGGATGAGCAGTTCTTC.

V gene TRBV4-1 combines with J gene TRBJ2-3; D may be TRBD2 (6 bases). Germline V CDR1 and CDR2: MGHRA, YSYEKL. The CDR3 is 15 residues long. Trimming shortened V by 8 bases and J by 3 bases, and 18 bases separated the two germline ends. The CDR3 region is CASSGPPGLTDTQYF. The CDR3 DNA reads TGCGCCAGCTCTGGACCTCCGGGACTTACAGATACGCAGTATTTT.

The chain couples TRBV19 to TRBJ1-2, with unresolved D. Germline assignment: CDR1 LNHDA and CDR2 SQIVND (reference sequence). The CDR3 totals 14 residues. V lost 4 bases to trimming and J lost 2 bases, with 11 bases between them. In DNA form, the CDR3 reads TGTGCCAGTAGTAAACAGTTACTAAACTATGGCTACACCTTC. Its translation is CASSKQLLNYGYTF.

The chain combines TRBV7-8 with TRBJ2-3; 10 nucleotides agree with TRBD2. With V trimmed by 3 bases and J by 3 bases, 3 bases remained unmatched. This CDR3 has 15 amino acids. Germline V lookup: CDR1 SGHVS, CDR2 FQNEAQ. The CDR3 sequence is CASSFLAGGTDTQYF. DNA of the CDR3: TGTGCCAGCAGCTTCTTAGCGGGGGGAACAGATACGCAGTATTTT.

This clone has a handful of counts. The V call is TRBV6-2 or TRBV6-3, the J call TRBJ2-1, with TRBD1 as a possible D gene (6 bases). Trimming removed 7 bases from V and 7 bases from J, with 17 bases in between. CDR1 and CDR2 (germline): MNHEY, SVGEGT. CDR3 length: 14 amino acids. CDR3 sequence reads: CASIPGFRGNEQFF. Written as DNA, the CDR3 is TGTGCCAGCATCCCCGGTTTCAGGGGTAATGAGCAGTTCTTC.

The chain carries TRBV3-1 (or the pseudogene TRBV3-2) and TRBJ2-3; 7 positions agree with TRBD2. This CDR3 has 13 residues. Trimming at V came to 0 bases and at J to 11 bases, leaving 5 bases not matched to a gene. The germline V gene has CDR1 LGHDT and CDR2 YNNKEL (reference sequence). In DNA, the CDR3 is TGTGCCAGCAGCCAAGATGGGCTAGCGGTGCAGTATTTT. Translating gives CASSQDGLAVQYF.

The CDR3 bases are TGTGCCAGCAGCCCACTGACTAACTATGGCTACACCTTC. Its protein is CASSPLTNYGYTF. This rearrangement joins TRBV9 to TRBJ1-2; unclear D gene. Germline V lookup: CDR1 SGDLS, CDR2 YYNGEE. The CDR3 consists of 13 residues. V was clipped by 4 bases and J by 0 bases, with 7 bases between them.

This chain joins TRBV2 and TRBJ2-4; tentatively, D is TRBD2 (6 bases). Germline lookup yields CDR1 SNHLY and CDR2 FYNNEI. CDR3 size: 16 residues. V lost 6 bases and J 2 bases, leaving 17 bases between the germline ends. As DNA, the CDR3 is TGTGCCAGCAGCCAAGGAGGGGCGCAAACCAAAAACATTCAGTACTTC. It codes for CASSQGGAQTKNIQYF.